The TCR beta chain described here comes from a study of T cell clonotyping in hematopoietic cell transplantation. TCRdb's table, derived via immunoSEQ multiplex PCR, lists solely in-frame clones and lacks some. Among more than 55,000 clones, 90% to 95% were seen once, and the ten largest hold approximately 1.5%. As regards this clone: Its matching antigen is unknown.

General study findings and limits: Few recipient clonotypes overlapped donors; over 95% were de novo at given depth. Graft donor and pretransplant recipient Inverse Simpson Index values predicted broader posttransplant TCR diversity. CD4 and CD8 repertoire contributions could not be separated without sorting. After transplant, recipient diversity fell while pathologically expanded clonotypes grew through day 180.

This CDR3 is built from 13 residues. The V end was cut by 11 bases, the J end by 6 bases, with 20 bases between. The germline CDR1 and CDR2 sequences are MDHEN and SYDVKM. This chain joins TRBV28 and TRBJ2-7; D perhaps matches TRBD1 (7 bases). What was sequenced was peripheral blood mononuclear cells. This receptor was obtained from a man aged 50-60 years in good health. Some clones in this sample may be carry-over from other donors' samples. In nucleotides, the CDR3 is TGTGCCGCAAATTCCGGAGGGGGCACCGAGCAGTACTTC. Translating it yields CAANSGGGTEQYF.